The clone carrying this T cell receptor (beta chain) came up once. Its cognate antigen is unknown. Every bit of the isolated RNA underwent reverse transcription, so sequencing read expressed TCRB transcripts. Naive, central memory and regulatory T cell samples averaged about 3.57 million reads. Generated by immunoSEQ multiplex PCR, the TCRdb table keeps only in-frame clones and is missing some. Among more than 25,000 clones, roughly three fifths were seen once, and the ten largest hold approximately 1.5%. Donors contributed one heparinised blood draw apiece, averaging roughly 100 mL. CD45RO/CCR7/CD25/CD127/CD95/CD27 sorting isolated CD4+ naive, central memory, regulatory and stem cell-like memory cells. The data are from a study of beta chain features in type 1 diabetes. Study-level information: Across every sample, around 100,000,000 sorted cells were examined in total. Findings and caveats of the study: When Type 1 diabetes patients were examined, their TCRB CDR3s proved moderately but significantly shorter in all four CD4+ subsets.

Germline CDR1 KGHSH, CDR2 LQKENI. J gave up 10 bases and V 3 bases, and 17 bases lay outside the gene matches. CDR3 length: 17 residues. Sequenced: Tregs from blood. This TCR derives from a woman aged 18-29 years with type 1 diabetes. This chain uses TRBV18 with TRBJ2-1; 8 nucleotides line up with TRBD1. CDR3 sequence: CASSPLPGQVGSSEQFF. The CDR3 DNA is TGTGCCAGCTCACCCTTACCGGGACAGGTAGGCTCCTCAGAGCAGTTCTTC.